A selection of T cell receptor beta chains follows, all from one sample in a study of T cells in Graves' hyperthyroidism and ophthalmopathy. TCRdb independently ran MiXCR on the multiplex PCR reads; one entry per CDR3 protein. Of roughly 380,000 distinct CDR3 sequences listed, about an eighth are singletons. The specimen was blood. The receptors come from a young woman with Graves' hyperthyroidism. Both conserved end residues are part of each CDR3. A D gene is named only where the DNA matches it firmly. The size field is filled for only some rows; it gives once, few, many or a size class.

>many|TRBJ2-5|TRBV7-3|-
CASSRTAEKTQYF
TGTGCCAGCAGCCGAACCGCAGAGAAGACCCAGTACTTC
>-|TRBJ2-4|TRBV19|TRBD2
CASSMPSGSFDIQYF
TGTGCCAGTAGTATGCCTAGCGGGAGTTTTGACATTCAGTACTTC
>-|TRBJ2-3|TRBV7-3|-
CASSYGGSDTQYF
TGTGCCAGCAGCTATGGTGGGTCAGATACGCAGTATTTT
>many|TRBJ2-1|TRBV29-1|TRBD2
CSVEALAGGHNEQFF
TGCAGCGTTGAGGCCCTAGCGGGAGGACACAATGAGCAGTTCTTC
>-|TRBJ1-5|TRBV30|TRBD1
CAWSPGQGPQPQHF
TGTGCCTGGAGTCCGGGACAGGGGCCTCAGCCCCAGCATTTT
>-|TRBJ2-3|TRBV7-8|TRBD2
CASSPSLAGGPWDTQYF
TGTGCCAGCAGCCCGTCACTAGCGGGAGGGCCCTGGGATACGCAGTATTTT
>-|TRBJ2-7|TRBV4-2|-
CASSINLRESYNEQYF
TGTGCCAGCAGCATTAACCTTAGGGAATCCTACAATGAGCAGTACTTC
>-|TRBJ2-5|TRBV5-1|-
CASSGGRSSPETQYF
TGCGCCAGCAGCGGAGGGAGGTCCTCACCGGAGACCCAGTACTTC
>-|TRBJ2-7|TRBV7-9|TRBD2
CASSPSRPGTSGSYEQYF
TGTGCCAGCAGCCCCTCGAGACCGGGGACTAGTGGCTCCTACGAGCAGTACTTC
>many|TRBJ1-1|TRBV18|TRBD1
CASSLRGGMGNTEAFF
TGTGCCAGCTCACTCAGAGGGGGCATGGGAAACACTGAAGCTTTCTTT
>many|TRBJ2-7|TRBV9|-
CASSVGVDSSYEQYF
TGTGCCAGCAGCGTAGGGGTTGACAGCTCCTACGAGCAGTACTTC
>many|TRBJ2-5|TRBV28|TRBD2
CASSLAGNQETQYF
TGTGCCAGCAGCCTAGCGGGAAACCAAGAGACCCAGTACTTC
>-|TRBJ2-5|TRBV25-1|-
CASSGFRGQETQYF
TGTGCCAGCAGTGGTTTTAGGGGGCAAGAGACCCAGTACTTC
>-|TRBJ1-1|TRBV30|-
CAWSASTEAFF
TGTGCCTGGAGTGCAAGTACTGAAGCTTTCTTT